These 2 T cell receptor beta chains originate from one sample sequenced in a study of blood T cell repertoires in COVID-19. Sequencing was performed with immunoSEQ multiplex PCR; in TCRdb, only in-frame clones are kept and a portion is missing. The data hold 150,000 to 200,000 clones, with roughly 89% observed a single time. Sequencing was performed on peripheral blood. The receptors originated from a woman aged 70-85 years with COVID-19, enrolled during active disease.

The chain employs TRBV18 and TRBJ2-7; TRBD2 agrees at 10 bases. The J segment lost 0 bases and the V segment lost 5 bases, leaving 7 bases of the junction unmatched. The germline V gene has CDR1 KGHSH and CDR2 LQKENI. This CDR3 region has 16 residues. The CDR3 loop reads CASSSTSGMSSYEQYF. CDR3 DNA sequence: TGTGCCAGCTCATCAACTAGCGGGATGAGCTCCTACGAGCAGTACTTC.

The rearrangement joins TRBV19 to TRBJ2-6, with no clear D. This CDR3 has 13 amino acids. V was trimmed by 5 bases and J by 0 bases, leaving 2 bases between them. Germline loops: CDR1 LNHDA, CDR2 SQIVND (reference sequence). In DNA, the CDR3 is TGTGCCAGTAGTTACTCTGGGGCCAACGTCCTGACTTTC. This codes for CASSYSGANVLTF. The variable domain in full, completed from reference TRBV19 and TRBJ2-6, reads DGGITQSPKYLFRKEGQNVTLSCEQNLNHDAMYWYRQDPGQGLRLIYYSQIVNDFQKGDIAEGYSVSREKKESFPLTVTSAQKNPTAFYLCASSYSGANVLTFGAGSRLTVL.